This is a list of T cell receptor beta chains from one sample in a study of cytomegalovirus exposure and HLA in healthy donors. Produced via immunoSEQ multiplex PCR; TCRdb's table is partial and in-frame only. The repertoire holds more than 150,000 clones, with roughly 79% as singletons. Sequenced material: PBMCs. These receptors were taken from a man in his fifties or sixties in good health and CMV-seropositive. Both conserved end residues are part of each CDR3. Each record gives: J gene, clone size, V gene, CDR3 protein. Some rows have no size entry. The others give once, few or many, or a class for an expanded clone.

J: TRBJ2-2; size: .; V: TRBV7-2; CDR3: CASSPGVLRELFF
J: TRBJ2-5; size: .; V: TRBV10-2; CDR3: CASRDRRLQETQYF
J: TRBJ2-5; size: .; V: TRBV4-1; CDR3: CASSQTLVAGSQETQYF
J: TRBJ1-2; size: .; V: TRBV18; CDR3: CASSPGETRARSF
J: TRBJ2-7; size: .; V: TRBV7-9; CDR3: CASSALGGYGALSYEQYF
J: TRBJ2-7; size: .; V: TRBV11-2; CDR3: CASSLAQGPYEQYF
J: TRBJ2-7; size: .; V: TRBV7-9; CDR3: CASSLGDRGLYF
J: TRBJ1-2; size: .; V: TRBV7-9; CDR3: CASSLGGQGSSLYGYTF
J: TRBJ2-1; size: .; V: TRBV5-6; CDR3: CASSLDRQGGYNEQFF
J: TRBJ1-5; size: .; V: TRBV2; CDR3: CASSSTGVYSNQPQHF
J: TRBJ2-4; size: .; V: TRBV5-6; CDR3: CASSLGAAKNIQYF
J: TRBJ2-3; size: .; V: TRBV5-1; CDR3: CASSTGASTDTQYF
J: TRBJ2-3; size: .; V: TRBV5-1; CDR3: CASSAGQTTDTQYF
J: TRBJ2-2; size: .; V: TRBV4-2; CDR3: CASSQGHGELFF
J: TRBJ2-3; size: .; V: TRBV4-2; CDR3: CASSRRPLAGTGTDTQYF
J: TRBJ2-6; size: .; V: TRBV13; CDR3: CASSLGPGSTYSGADVLTF
J: TRBJ1-2; size: .; V: TRBV19; CDR3: CASSLRPRTGDGYTF
J: TRBJ1-2; size: .; V: TRBV2; CDR3: CASRGDRAGYTF
J: TRBJ1-2; size: .; V: TRBV20-1; CDR3: CSSSYGYTF
J: TRBJ1-5; size: once; V: TRBV4-1; CDR3: CASSPRPTGAANQPQHF
J: TRBJ2-7; size: .; V: TRBV2; CDR3: CASSREGGSSYEQYF
J: TRBJ1-2; size: .; V: TRBV18; CDR3: CASSPQGQGVDGYTF
J: TRBJ2-4; size: few; V: TRBV28; CDR3: CASSFGGTAKNIQYF
J: TRBJ1-2; size: few; V: TRBV10-2; CDR3: CASSEDRGRGRGYTF
J: TRBJ2-1; size: .; V: TRBV7-9; CDR3: CASSLGVIGELSVKNEQFF
J: TRBJ1-4; size: few; V: TRBV4-2; CDR3: CASSHRQADEKLFF
J: TRBJ2-5; size: .; V: TRBV5-6; CDR3: CASSLARDYQETQYF
J: TRBJ1-1; size: .; V: TRBV30; CDR3: CAWVGTGAEAFF
J: TRBJ1-3; size: .; V: TRBV4-3; CDR3: CASSQDPGTDGNTIYF
J: TRBJ2-7; size: .; V: TRBV30; CDR3: CACQIGGPTYEQYF
J: TRBJ1-4; size: .; V: TRBV5-1; CDR3: CASTLTGGKEKLFF
J: TRBJ1-3; size: .; V: TRBV10-1; CDR3: CARNSGNTIYF
J: TRBJ2-3; size: .; V: TRBV7-9; CDR3: CASSHTLRGGTDTQYF
J: TRBJ2-2; size: .; V: TRBV28; CDR3: CASSFSGLELFF
J: TRBJ1-5; size: .; V: TRBV2; CDR3: CASSEVFLSPNQPQHF
J: TRBJ2-5; size: .; V: TRBV6-5; CDR3: CASRSRGTETQYF
J: TRBJ1-5; size: .; V: TRBV19; CDR3: CASRSLGTSSNQPQHF
J: TRBJ1-2; size: .; V: TRBV5-1; CDR3: CASSLFDSRKAGYTF
J: TRBJ2-2; size: .; V: TRBV2; CDR3: CASSRERGVGELFF
J: TRBJ1-1; size: once; V: TRBV5-4; CDR3: CASSFRGNTEAFF
J: TRBJ2-3; size: .; V: TRBV2; CDR3: CASYGQSTDTQYF
J: TRBJ1-2; size: .; V: TRBV13; CDR3: CASSPRGAGVGYTF